Following are 25 T cell receptor beta chains from one sample sequenced in a study of immune heterogeneity within non-small cell lung tumors. TCR beta CDR3 was amplified by multiplex PCR using 32 V and 13 J primers. TCRdb processed the multiplex PCR reads anew with MiXCR; each CDR3 protein has one entry. Of about 15,000 distinct CDR3 sequences in the sample, over 25% are singletons; the top ten hold about 4.3%. Samples each supplied around 600 ng of bulk tumor genomic DNA as template. Surgical sampling yielded several biopsies per primary tumor (spaced far apart). Untreated, newly diagnosed non-small cell lung cancer patients underwent curative surgery. The sample taken for sequencing was lung tumor tissue. The source of these receptors is a middle-aged man with non-small cell lung cancer.

Concerning this clonotype itself: Being one base from a much bigger clone, this may be a read error. In this CDR3 the conserved last residue, phenylalanine or tryptophan, is missing, so a read error is likely. The CDR3 sequence: CASSLAGQSSSYNSPLHL. In DNA form, the CDR3 reads TGTGCCAGCAGCTTAGCGGGACAGAGTAGCTCCTATAATTCACCCCTCCACCTT. The J gene is TRBJ1-6, the V gene TRBV7-8; 7 bases agree with TRBD1. The CDR3 length is 18 residues. The germline gives CDR1 SGHVS, CDR2 FQNEAQ. Losses at the gene ends were 0 bases for V and 0 bases for J; bases not matched to a gene: 5.

The chain has TRBV28 and TRBJ1-1; D is unresolved. Trimming took 5 bases from V and 0 from J, leaving 7 bases between them. Germline V CDR1 and CDR2: MDHEN, SYDVKM. CDR3 length: 13 amino acids. CDR3 region: CASSEALNTEAFF. CDR3 in DNA: TGTGCCAGCAGTGAGGCGCTGAACACTGAAGCTTTCTTT.

The table lists this clonotype with a few counts. The J gene is TRBJ2-3, the V gene TRBV7-6; D is ambiguous. Germline CDR1 reads SGHVS; CDR2 reads FNYEAQ. The CDR3 is 15 residues long. V lost 1 base and J lost 0, with 8 bases in between. The CDR3 spells CASSLVPASTDTQYF. CDR3 nucleotide sequence: TGTGCCAGCAGCTTAGTTCCAGCTAGCACAGATACGCAGTATTTT.

This clonotype occurred a few times. This chain uses TRBV16 with TRBJ2-7, with 7 bases that match TRBD2. The CDR3 runs to 12 residues. The germline V gene has CDR1 KGHSY and CDR2 FQNENV. Trimming took 5 bases from V and 5 from J; bases not matched to a gene: 3. This chain's CDR3 is CASSAGLDEQYF. The CDR3 DNA reads TGTGCCAGCAGCGCCGGACTAGACGAGCAGTACTTC.

This clonotype showed up just a few times. The genes are TRBV7-6 and TRBJ1-2; a weak D match, TRBD1 (5 bases). Germline V gives CDR1 SGHVS, CDR2 FNYEAQ. The V gene lost 5 bases and the J gene lost 7 bases, with 23 bases spanning the gap. This CDR3 spans 16 amino acids. DNA for the CDR3: TGTGCCAGCAGCCTAACGGTACAGGCTCCGGGAGGTGGCTACACCTTC. The encoded protein is CASSLTVQAPGGGYTF.

By sample fraction, this clonotype is medium-sized (0.01 to 0.1%). The J gene is TRBJ2-5, the V gene TRBV6-1; 8 bases align to TRBD1. CDR1 MNHNS and CDR2 SASEGT come from the germline V gene. The CDR3 sequence is 13 residues long. With 7 bases clipped from V and 2 bases from J, the junction kept 3 bases outside the gene matches. CDR3 region: CASTRTGQETQYF. The CDR3 DNA reads TGTGCCAGCACCCGGACAGGGCAAGAGACCCAGTACTTC.

This clonotype was counted ten times or more. The rearrangement links TRBV7-8 to TRBJ1-6, with D tentatively TRBD1 (5 bases). Germline assignment: CDR1 SGHVS and CDR2 FQNEAQ. Trimming took 3 bases from V and 7 from J, leaving 22 bases between them. This CDR3 has 18 residues. The CDR3 protein is CASSFRSQGTTGNSPLHF. The CDR3 bases are TGTGCCAGCAGCTTCAGAAGTCAGGGAACGACGGGGAATTCACCCCTCCACTTT.

On this clonotype itself: This may arise from a read error, as a much more abundant clone is one base away. This chain joins TRBV19 and TRBJ2-1, with TRBD2 matching over 8 bases. The CDR3 covers 15 residues. Germline CDR1 reads LNHDA; CDR2 reads SQIVND (reference sequence). The CDR3 is CACSMGTRNYNEQFF. CDR3 DNA sequence: TGTGCCTGTAGTATGGGGACTAGGAACTACAATGAGCAGTTCTTC.

The rearrangement joins TRBV20-1 to TRBJ1-4, with TRBD1 matching 7 bases. The length of the CDR3 is 13 residues. The V and J ends lost 6 bases and 8 bases, in that order; junction bases with no gene match: 9. Germline lookup yields CDR1 DFQATT and CDR2 SNEGSKA (reference sequence). CDR3 DNA: TGCAGTGCGGAACGACAGGGAAGGGAAAAACTGTTTTTT. Protein: CSAERQGREKLFF.

Points on this clonotype: Being one base from a much bigger clone, this may be a read error. The V and J genes are TRBV11-2 and TRBJ2-1, with 11 bases fitting TRBD2. The CDR3 has 19 residues. Trimming removed 5 bases from V and 0 bases from J; junction bases left unmatched: 12. The germline V gene encodes CDR1 SGHAT and CDR2 FQNNGV. The CDR3 nucleotides read TGTGCCAGCAGCCTCGAGGGACTAGCGGTACGGAGCTCCTACAATGAGCAGTTCTTC. This encodes CASSLEGLAVRSSYNEQFF.

Within the sample, this clonotype is medium-sized. This chain connects TRBV10-3 to TRBJ1-6; D call uncertain. Trimming took 8 bases from V and 5 from J, leaving 13 bases between them. The CDR3 is 14 residues long. The germline V gene has CDR1 ENHRY and CDR2 SYGVKD. CDR3 protein: CAIGGVRNNSPLHF. Here the CDR3 DNA reads TGTGCCATCGGCGGGGTTCGGAATAATTCACCCCTCCACTTT.

A note on this clonotype: It may be a read error: a sequence one base away is much more abundant. The final CDR3 position lacks the conserved phenylalanine or tryptophan, pointing to a likely read error. V gene TRBV12-3 or TRBV12-4 combines with J gene TRBJ2-1, with a tentative D call TRBD2 (5 bases). The CDR3 consists of 13 residues. V lost 10 bases, J lost 1 base, and 11 bases lay in between. CDR3 in DNA: TGTGCCACCGAGGGTAATTCCTACAATGAGCAGTTCCTC. It translates to CATEGNSYNEQFL.

This clonotype appeared a few times. The gene calls are TRBV14 and TRBJ2-3; possible D gene TRBD1, 6 bases. This CDR3 comprises 16 residues. The germline CDR1 and CDR2 sequences are SGHDN and FVKESK. The V end lost 3 bases, the J end lost 2 bases, and 15 bases lay between the germline ends. The CDR3 sequence is CASSQTRGQLTDTQYF. The CDR3 DNA sequence: TGTGCCAGCAGCCAGACCCGGGGACAACTCACAGATACGCAGTATTTT.

The rearrangement uses TRBV5-1 and TRBJ2-1, with D perhaps TRBD1 (5 bases). Germline CDR1 reads SGHRS; CDR2 reads YFSETQ. This CDR3 region has 12 residues. Trimming took 0 bases from V and 9 from J, leaving 7 bases between them. CDR3 sequence: CASSLGGGEQFF. In nucleotides, the CDR3 is TGCGCCAGCAGCTTGGGGGGCGGTGAGCAGTTCTTC.

As regards this clonotype: This sequence may be a read error, since a much larger clone differs from it by one base. This rearrangement joins TRBV27 to TRBJ1-6; D is undetermined. V gave up 7 bases and J gave up 10 bases, with 14 bases separating them. The CDR3 is made up of 13 amino acids. Germline CDR1 reads MNHEY; CDR2 reads SMNVEV (reference sequence). The CDR3 is CASIFGLGSPLHF. CDR3 sequence (DNA): TGTGCCAGCATTTTTGGCCTTGGGTCACCCCTCCACTTT.

The V call is TRBV20-1, the J call TRBJ1-5, with 8 bases matching TRBD1. The trim removed 1 base at V and 2 bases at J, leaving 7 bases unmatched. Germline values: CDR1 DFQATT, CDR2 SNEGSKA (reference sequence). The CDR3 is 16 residues long. The CDR3 loop reads CSARGVTGEGNQPQHF. For the CDR3, the DNA is TGCAGTGCTAGAGGAGTGACAGGGGAGGGCAATCAGCCCCAGCATTTT.

V and J are TRBV29-1 and TRBJ1-1; D ambiguous. Germline CDR1 is SQVTM and CDR2 is ANQGSEA. Trimming stripped 4 bases from V and 4 bases from J, with 4 bases between. The CDR3 totals 10 residues. The CDR3 coding sequence is TGCAGCGTTGGTCCCACTGAAGCTTTCTTT. Residues: CSVGPTEAFF.

This clonotype is a singleton in its sample. The chain combines TRBV3-1 with TRBJ2-4, with 12 bases lining up with TRBD2. The junction had 3 bases not matched to a gene; V was cut back by 3 bases and J by 0 bases. The CDR3 is made up of 17 amino acids. From germline, CDR1 is LGHDT and CDR2 YNNKEL (reference sequence). CDR3 amino acids: CASSQPTSGRAKNIQYF. In DNA form, the CDR3 reads TGTGCCAGCAGCCAGCCGACTAGCGGGAGAGCCAAAAACATTCAGTACTTC.

On this clonotype itself: This may be a read error: a much more frequent sequence differs by one nucleotide. This rearrangement joins TRBV20-1 to TRBJ2-5; 13 bases are a match to TRBD2. Germline V gene data show CDR1 as DFQATT and CDR2 as SNEGSKA (reference sequence). CDR3 length: 15 amino acids. The CDR3, as DNA: TGCAGTGCTAGAACTGCCGGGACTAGCGGGGAGACCCACTACTTC. Residues: CSARTAGTSGETHYF.

As to this clonotype: A clone one base away is much larger, so this may be a read error. V and J are TRBV12-5 and TRBJ1-3; perhaps TRBD1 as D (5 bases). The CDR3 sequence is 14 residues long. Between the trimmed V and J ends, which lost 5 bases and 0 bases, there was a span of 8 bases. Germline loops: CDR1 LGHNT, CDR2 FRNRAP. The CDR3 loop is CASGTGLSGNTIYF. The DNA of the CDR3 is TGTGCTAGTGGTACGGGACTCTCTGGAAACACCATATATTTT.

The V and J genes are TRBV10-3 and TRBJ1-3; D is undetermined. The germline V gene encodes CDR1 ENHRY and CDR2 SYGVKD. The CDR3 runs 16 residues. V lost 6 bases and J 0 bases, leaving 15 bases between the germline ends. CDR3 sequence reads: CAIRDDGRSSGNTIYF. As DNA, the CDR3 is TGTGCCATCAGGGATGACGGACGTAGCTCTGGAAACACCATATATTTT.

Concerning this clonotype: A read error is possible here, since a much larger clone lies one base away. This rearrangement joins TRBV12-5 to TRBJ2-7; 9 positions match TRBD1. V trimming: 6 bases; J trimming: 10 bases; junction bases outside the gene matches: 13. The CDR3 is 14 residues long. CDR1 and CDR2 from the germline V gene are LGHNT and FRNRAP. The CDR3 region is CASGLRDRVSDQYF. CDR3 bases: TGTGCTAGTGGCCTCCGGGACAGGGTTAGCGACCAGTACTTC.

By proportion, this clonotype is medium-sized. The rearrangement uses TRBV19 and TRBJ2-7; TRBD2 might be the D (6 bases). Trimming shortened V by 5 bases and J by 5 bases, and 13 bases separated the two germline ends. The CDR3 is 13 amino acids. Germline CDR1 and CDR2: LNHDA and SQIVND (reference sequence). CDR3 loop: CASSSRESHEQYF. The CDR3 coding sequence is TGTGCCAGTAGTTCCCGGGAGTCCCACGAGCAGTACTTC.

The chain links TRBV7-2 to TRBJ2-5, with TRBD2 as a possible D gene (6 bases). Trimming took 1 base from V and 2 from J, leaving 14 bases between them. Germline V gene data show CDR1 as SGHTA and CDR2 as FQGNSA. The length of the CDR3 is 16 residues. CDR3 coding DNA: TGTGCCAGCAGCTTAGGCCTGGGTAGCGGACAAGAGACCCAGTACTTC. The encoded protein is CASSLGLGSGQETQYF. Full variable domain (outside the CDR3, taken from reference TRBV7-2 and TRBJ2-5): GAGVSQSPSNKVTEKGKDVELRCDPISGHTALYWYRQSLGQGLEFLIYFQGNSAPDKSGLPSDRFSAERTGGSVSTLTIQRTQQEDSAVYLCASSLGLGSGQETQYFGPGTRLLVL.

This clonotype was recorded many times. Here the CDR3 reads CASSLGGTQNTEAFF. The DNA for the CDR3 is TGTGCCAGCAGCTTAGGAGGAACCCAGAACACTGAAGCTTTCTTT. The V gene is TRBV11-3, the J gene TRBJ1-1; D gene uncertain. Trimming left V 1 base short and J 1 base short, with 10 bases between. The CDR3 length is 15 residues. In germline, CDR1 is SGHNT, CDR2 YENEEA.